This T cell receptor beta chain was identified during a study of OX40 agonist ivuxolimab in advanced cancers. TCRdb keeps only in-frame clones here, not all; method: immunoSEQ multiplex PCR. The table has 50,000 to 70,000 clones, roughly 88% seen once. V gave up 3 bases and J gave up 4 bases; unmatched junction bases: 11. The CDR3 has 16 amino acids. Germline CDR1 and CDR2: LNHDA and SQIVND (reference sequence). The sequence derives from an adult with an advanced solid tumor such as melanoma, head and neck, liver or kidney cancer. Specimen: CD4+ or CD8+ T cells sorted from blood, collected in a trial of the OX40 agonist ivuxolimab. V usage is TRBV19 and J usage is TRBJ1-2, with 7 bases that match TRBD1. The DNA of the CDR3 is TGTGCCAGTAGTATCGTCGCAGGGGGGGTCGGCTATGGCTACACCTTC. Protein sequence: CASSIVAGGVGYGYTF. The full variable domain, its missing parts supplied by reference TRBV19 and TRBJ1-2, is DGGITQSPKYLFRKEGQNVTLSCEQNLNHDAMYWYRQDPGQGLRLIYYSQIVNDFQKGDIAEGYSVSREKKESFPLTVTSAQKNPTAFYLCASSIVAGGVGYGYTFGSGTRLTVV.